This entry concerns a single T cell receptor (beta chain). The CDR3 has 13 amino acids. CDR1 and CDR2 from the germline V gene are SQVTM and ANQGSEA. V lost 6 bases and J lost 3; bases outside the gene matches: 6. These data belong to a study of blood T cell repertoires in COVID-19. In the study overall: Sites in the United States, Italy and Spain provided acute and convalescent COVID-19 samples. Nucleic acid was either cDNA or gDNA, and it came from T cells, B-cell-depleted T cells, or PBMCs.

In the original workflow: The authors estimated nucleated cell counts from reference gene primer amplification. Using immunoSEQ multiplex PCR, the repertoire was profiled, and TCRdb retains in-frame clones only, with some absent. V and J calls and clone size come straight from that table; D and trimming were deduced from the DNA. The sample has 160,000 or so clones, about 83% seen once. V and J are TRBV29-1 and TRBJ2-7; 9 positions agree with TRBD2. The receptor was isolated from a man aged 70 or older who had recovered from COVID-19. The sequenced sample consisted of peripheral blood. CDR3 protein: CSVSGTSHYEQYF. CDR3 nucleotide sequence: TGCAGCGTCTCCGGGACTAGCCACTACGAGCAGTACTTC.